These T cell receptor beta chains were read from a single sample in a study of blood T cell repertoires in COVID-19. Some clones are missing from TCRdb's copy, which holds only in-frame ones; the method was immunoSEQ multiplex PCR. The table has approximately 79,000 clones, about 85% seen once. Material: peripheral blood. The receptors come from a man over 45 with COVID-19, enrolled during active disease. The CDR3 runs from the conserved cysteine through the conserved F or W. The D gene is left open where the match is weak. Rows may omit the clone size; those that give it use once, few, many or a size class.

>TRBD1|TRBJ1-6|TRBV6-5|15|few
TGTGCCAGCAGTCCGGAATTGACAGGGGGATCACCCCTCCACTTT
CASSPELTGGSPLHF
>-|TRBJ2-1|TRBV6-2/TRBV6-3|17|once
TGTGCCAGCAGTTCAACCTCAGGGGTCCGATTCTACAATGAGCAGTTCTTC
CASSSTSGVRFYNEQFF
>-|TRBJ2-7|TRBV30|12|-
TGTGCCTGGAGTGTACAGGGCTACGAGCAGTACTTC
CAWSVQGYEQYF
>-|TRBJ1-1|TRBV6-6|14|once
TGTGCCAGCAGTTACTCGAGGACGGGAACTGAAGCTTTCTTT
CASSYSRTGTEAFF
>TRBD2|TRBJ2-4|TRBV9|14|-
TGTGCCAGCAGTTATCAAGCGGGGGAAAACATTCAGTACTTC
CASSYQAGENIQYF
>TRBD2|TRBJ2-7|TRBV3-1/TRBV3-2|18|-
TGTGCCAGCAGCCAAGGATCTAGCGGGATAGCCCTCGGATACGAGCAGTACTTC
CASSQGSSGIALGYEQYF
>-|TRBJ1-1|TRBV18|14|few
TGTGCCAGCTCACCAACAGGTACGAACACTGAAGCTTTCTTT
CASSPTGTNTEAFF
>-|TRBJ2-4|TRBV5-6|16|few
TGTGCCAGCAGCCCACGACAGCGAGTAGCCAAAAACATTCAGTACTTC
CASSPRQRVAKNIQYF
>-|TRBJ2-7|TRBV29-1|15|-
TGCAGCGTTGAAGGGGGGACAGGAGCGGGGTACGAGCAGTACTTC
CSVEGGTGAGYEQYF
>TRBD2|TRBJ2-1|TRBV5-1|15|-
TGCGCCAGCAGCGTAAGCGGGACCTCCTACAATGAGCAGTTCTTC
CASSVSGTSYNEQFF
>-|TRBJ1-4|TRBV28|18|-
TGTGCCAGCAGTTTAGGGACACCTAACTCCGGGGTTAATGAAAAACTGTTTTTT
CASSLGTPNSGVNEKLFF
>-|TRBJ1-1|TRBV30|13|-
TGTGCCTGGAGTCGACAGGAGAACACTGAAGCTTTCTTT
CAWSRQENTEAFF
>-|TRBJ2-7|TRBV7-2|16|-
TGTGCCAGCAGCTTAGTCCCCGGACAGAACTCCTACGAGCAGTACTTC
CASSLVPGQNSYEQYF